The 28 T cell receptor beta chains below were found in one sample sequenced in a study of shared clonotypes between healthy human individuals. Clones were sequenced by immunoSEQ multiplex PCR, and TCRdb holds only the in-frame ones, with some missing. The table shows over 400,000 clones, with 95% to 96% occurring only once. Sample: naive CD4+ T cells sorted from blood. Subset described: CD45RA+ positively selected. The source of these receptors is a woman in her 30s in good health.

The chain combines TRBV4-1 with TRBJ2-5, with D hard to call. TRBJ2-7 matches the DNA end more closely, so the J call is doubtful. Germline-derived CDR1 and CDR2 are MGHRA and YSYEKL. The CDR3 has 14 amino acids. CDR3 in DNA: TGCGCCAGCAGCCAAGCCCCCGGGTTGTACGAGCAGTACTTC. This encodes CASSQAPGLYEQYF.

A few counts support this clone. This same CDR3 is encoded by further DNA sequences in the sample. The chain employs TRBV28 and TRBJ1-1, with a tentative D call TRBD1 (6 bases). Trimming cost V 2 bases and J 1 base, with 8 bases left between them. In germline, CDR1 is MDHEN, CDR2 SYDVKM. The CDR3 spans 14 residues. As DNA, the CDR3 is TGTGCCAGCAGTTTAGGAGGGGGGAACACTGAAGCTTTCTTT. Its protein is CASSLGGGNTEAFF. Filled out from reference TRBV28 and TRBJ1-1, the complete variable domain reads DVKVTQSSRYLVKRTGEKVFLECVQDMDHENMFWYRQDPGLGLRLIYFSYDVKMKEKGDIPEGYSVSREKKERFSLILESASTNQTSMYLCASSLGGGNTEAFFGQGTRLTVV.

V usage is TRBV18 and J usage is TRBJ1-1; the match to TRBD1 covers 9 bases. The trim removed 4 bases at V and 3 bases at J, leaving 6 bases unmatched. CDR3 length: 15 residues. Germline CDR1 reads KGHSH; CDR2 reads LQKENI. CDR3 sequence reads: CASSLDRDRDTEAFF. In nucleotides, the CDR3 is TGTGCCAGCTCACTCGACCGGGACAGGGACACTGAAGCTTTCTTT.

The chain has TRBV5-1 and TRBJ1-1; D gene ambiguous. Germline V gene lookup returns CDR1 SGHRS and CDR2 YFSETQ. CDR3 size: 14 residues. Trimming stripped 0 bases from V and 1 base from J, with 7 bases between. The CDR3 spells CASSLGRTNTEAFF. The CDR3 DNA reads TGCGCCAGCAGCTTGGGGCGGACGAACACTGAAGCTTTCTTT.

The chain joins TRBV10-3 to TRBJ2-1, with TRBD2 matching 10 bases. The CDR3 contains 13 residues. V lost 8 bases to trimming and J lost 8 bases; unmatched junction nucleotides: 6. Germline CDR1 reads ENHRY; CDR2 reads SYGVKD. The CDR3 sequence: CAISSGSGYEQFF. CDR3 coding DNA: TGTGCCATCTCTAGCGGGAGTGGCTATGAGCAGTTCTTC.

This clone is a singleton in its sample. J is TRBJ1-4 and V is TRBV5-8; the match to TRBD1 covers 9 bases. The CDR3 contains 15 residues. Losses at the gene ends were 4 bases for V and 8 bases for J; bases not matched to a gene: 9. Looked up from germline, CDR1 is SGHTS and CDR2 is YDEGEE. CDR3 protein: CASSAGQGLWEKLFF. The CDR3 bases are TGTGCCAGCAGCGCGGGACAGGGACTATGGGAAAAACTGTTTTTT.

V gene TRBV9 combines with J gene TRBJ2-5, with 13 bases fitting TRBD2. J gave up 4 bases and V 0 bases, and 18 bases lay outside the gene matches. CDR1 is SGDLS, CDR2 YYNGEE, per germline. This CDR3 region has 21 residues. CDR3 sequence (DNA): TGTGCCAGCAGCGTAGCTCTCGCCGTGACTAGCGGGAGGCAAGTCGGAGAGACCCAGTACTTC. Translation gives CASSVALAVTSGRQVGETQYF. The full variable domain, its missing parts supplied by reference TRBV9 and TRBJ2-5, is DSGVTQTPKHLITATGQRVTLRCSPRSGDLSVYWYQQSLDQGLQFLIQYYNGEERAKGNILERFSAQQFPDLHSELNLSSLELGDSALYFCASSVALAVTSGRQVGETQYFGPGTRLLVL.

The chain combines TRBV5-4 with TRBJ1-5; 7 positions agree with TRBD1. CDR1 SGHNT and CDR2 YYREEE come from the germline V gene (reference sequence). This CDR3 has 15 residues. Trimming cost V 4 bases and J 5 bases; bases outside gene matches: 9. CDR3 coding DNA: TGTGCCAGCAGCCTCGCGGACAGGCCTTATCAGCCCCAGCATTTT. Its protein product is CASSLADRPYQPQHF.

This clone is a singleton in its sample. The sample has other DNA sequences that encode this CDR3 too. The V gene is TRBV28, the J gene TRBJ1-2; D might be TRBD1 (5 bases). The CDR3 runs to 11 residues. Trimming took off 5 bases at V and 4 bases at J, with 5 bases between the two ends. The germline CDR1 and CDR2 sequences are MDHEN and SYDVKM. CDR3 amino acids: CASSRGYGYTF. CDR3 DNA sequence: TGTGCCAGCAGTAGGGGCTATGGCTACACCTTC.

J is TRBJ1-1 and V is TRBV29-1; 10 bases agree with TRBD1. J gave up 3 bases and V 6 bases, and 10 bases lay outside the gene matches. CDR1 and CDR2 from the germline V gene are SQVTM and ANQGSEA. The CDR3 has 15 amino acids. The DNA for the CDR3 is TGCAGCGTGACCTCCGGGACAGGGGTTTACACTGAAGCTTTCTTT. This translates into CSVTSGTGVYTEAFF.

This clone was found once. The rearrangement uses TRBV6-1 and TRBJ1-1; no clear D. The V and J ends lost 0 bases and 0 bases respectively, with 5 bases between them. The germline V gene has CDR1 MNHNS and CDR2 SASEGT. The CDR3 totals 14 residues. Written as DNA, the CDR3 is TGTGCCAGCAGTGAAGCTGCATTGAACACTGAAGCTTTCTTT. Translating it yields CASSEAALNTEAFF.

This clone was detected only once. This chain links TRBV28 with TRBJ1-3, with no clear D. Trimming cost V 1 base and J 5 bases, with 9 bases left between them. Per the germline V gene, CDR1 is MDHEN and CDR2 is SYDVKM. The CDR3 is 14 amino acids. For the CDR3, the DNA is TGTGCCAGCAGTTTATCCGGCATCAGAAACACCATATATTTT. It yields the protein CASSLSGIRNTIYF.

The CDR3 DNA reads TGTGCCAGCTCACCGAGCGAAGAAGCTTTCTTT. It translates to CASSPSEEAFF. The chain joins TRBV18 to TRBJ1-1; the D is unclear. Trimming pared 3 bases from V and 8 bases from J, leaving 7 bases between. The CDR3 has 11 residues. CDR1 is KGHSH, CDR2 LQKENI, per germline.

V is TRBV27 and J is TRBJ2-7, with D maybe TRBD2 (5 bases). Germline values: CDR1 MNHEY, CDR2 SMNVEV (reference sequence). Trimming took off 3 bases at V and 3 bases at J, with 15 bases between the two ends. This CDR3 region has 15 residues. Here the CDR3 reads CASSFTSEVNYEQYF. In nucleotides, the CDR3 is TGTGCCAGCAGTTTCACTTCGGAGGTCAACTACGAGCAGTACTTC.

The rearrangement uses TRBV19 and TRBJ2-1; no firm D call. This CDR3 region has 16 residues. Trimming removed 5 bases at V and 0 bases at J, with 14 bases between. Germline V gene lookup returns CDR1 LNHDA and CDR2 SQIVND (reference sequence). The CDR3 region is CASSLFERSSYNEQFF. CDR3 DNA sequence: TGTGCCAGTAGTCTATTCGAGAGGAGCTCCTACAATGAGCAGTTCTTC. The whole variable domain, remainder taken from reference TRBV19 and TRBJ2-1, is DGGITQSPKYLFRKEGQNVTLSCEQNLNHDAMYWYRQDPGQGLRLIYYSQIVNDFQKGDIAEGYSVSREKKESFPLTVTSAQKNPTAFYLCASSLFERSSYNEQFFGPGTRLTVL.

The chain joins TRBV28 to TRBJ1-2; D remains unclear. The V gene lost 3 bases and the J gene lost 4 bases, with 15 bases spanning the gap. Germline values: CDR1 MDHEN, CDR2 SYDVKM. CDR3 size: 15 residues. In DNA form, the CDR3 reads TGTGCCAGCAGTTTCCGCCCCACAGTGTCCTATGGCTACACCTTC. It is translated as CASSFRPTVSYGYTF.

The CDR3 nucleotides are TGTGCCAGCACCTCGAGGGGCAATGAGCAGTTCTTC. This codes for CASTSRGNEQFF. The chain is built from TRBV28 and TRBJ2-1; D may correspond to TRBD1 or TRBD2 (5 bases each). The germline gives CDR1 MDHEN, CDR2 SYDVKM. The length of the CDR3 is 12 residues. Trimming left V 7 bases short and J 6 bases short, with 10 bases between.

This clone was picked up a small number of times. This chain uses TRBV6-5 with TRBJ1-2; perhaps TRBD1 as D (5 bases). There are 14 residues in the CDR3. Trimming stripped 7 bases from V and 4 bases from J, with 16 bases between. CDR1 MNHEY and CDR2 SVGAGI come from the germline V gene. The CDR3 loop is CASTRPGGSYGYTF. In DNA form, the CDR3 reads TGTGCCAGCACCCGACCCGGGGGGAGCTATGGCTACACCTTC.

This chain connects TRBV7-2 to TRBJ1-3; D possibly corresponds to TRBD1 (6 bases). The CDR3 length is 17 residues. Trimming took 7 bases from V and 0 from J, leaving 19 bases between them. Germline CDR1 and CDR2: SGHTA and FQGNSA. The CDR3 loop reads CASTQRGHRSSGNTIYF. In nucleotides, the CDR3 is TGTGCCAGCACCCAGCGGGGACACCGGAGCTCTGGAAACACCATATATTTT.

The rearrangement uses TRBV5-1 and TRBJ1-1; no reliable D call. The CDR3 consists of 16 residues. Trimming removed 0 bases from V and 4 bases from J, with 16 bases in between. In germline, CDR1 is SGHRS, CDR2 YFSETQ. CDR3 bases: TGCGCCAGCAGCTTGGGACTGCGGCCAGAGGGCACTGAAGCTTTCTTT. Protein: CASSLGLRPEGTEAFF.

The V and J genes are TRBV10-3 and TRBJ1-6; tentatively, D is TRBD1 (5 bases). The CDR3 contains 17 residues. V gave up 3 bases and J gave up 10 bases, with 22 bases separating them. Germline CDR1 ENHRY, CDR2 SYGVKD. The CDR3 DNA reads as TGTGCCATCAGTGAACAAGTTGGGGGATTGGGGAGCTCACCCCTCCACTTT. Its protein is CAISEQVGGLGSSPLHF.

This chain uses TRBV18 with TRBJ2-3; 11 bases align to TRBD2. Germline CDR1 reads KGHSH; CDR2 reads LQKENI. The CDR3 runs 20 residues. With 3 bases clipped from V and 4 bases from J, the junction kept 18 bases outside the gene matches. The CDR3 sequence is CASSPIAGLADPGNPDTQYF. CDR3 in DNA: TGTGCCAGCTCACCTATCGCGGGACTAGCGGACCCAGGGAATCCAGATACGCAGTATTTT.

The chain employs TRBV5-6 and TRBJ1-4, with D unresolved. CDR3 length: 14 residues. Trimming removed 2 bases from V and 7 bases from J, with 12 bases in between. Germline assignment: CDR1 SGHDT and CDR2 YYEEEE. The CDR3 is CASSLAELPEKLFF. CDR3 bases: TGTGCCAGCAGCTTAGCGGAGTTACCTGAAAAACTGTTTTTT.

This sequence joins TRBV25-1 and TRBJ1-1; D not resolved. Germline V gene data show CDR1 as MGHDK and CDR2 as SYGVNS. The V gene lost 6 bases and the J gene lost 3 bases, with 14 bases spanning the gap. There are 14 residues in the CDR3. The CDR3 reads CASRTHFRDTEAFF. The CDR3 DNA follows: TGTGCCAGCAGAACACATTTTCGGGACACTGAAGCTTTCTTT.

V usage is TRBV18 and J usage is TRBJ2-5, with D unresolved. Judging by the DNA end, TRBJ2-7 fits better; the J call may be wrong. The CDR3 sequence is 14 residues long. The germline V gene has CDR1 KGHSH and CDR2 LQKENI. CDR3 loop: CASSPRSAPYEQYF. In nucleotides, the CDR3 is TGTGCCAGCTCACCACGAAGTGCTCCATACGAGCAGTACTTC.

This clone showed up just a few times. The V gene is TRBV15, the J gene TRBJ1-5; 7 nucleotides align to TRBD1. The CDR3 loop spans 15 amino acids. V dropped 0 bases and J dropped 5; count of bases not matched to a gene: 4. Germline CDR1 and CDR2: LNHNV and YYDKDF (reference sequence). Written as DNA, the CDR3 is TGTGCCACCAGCAGAGATCGACAGGGCGATCAGCCCCAGCATTTT. Its protein product is CATSRDRQGDQPQHF.

The chain combines TRBV7-3 with TRBJ2-1; maybe TRBD2 (6 bases). This CDR3 region has 14 residues. With 5 bases removed from V and 6 bases from J, the gap between germline ends came to 14 bases. The germline CDR1 and CDR2 sequences are SGHTA and FQGTGA. The CDR3 DNA follows: TGTGCCAGCAGCCCCACGGACTACGCCAATGAGCAGTTCTTC. Encoded protein: CASSPTDYANEQFF.

This clone was observed a handful of times. The chain employs TRBV4-2 and TRBJ2-2; TRBD2 matches at 10 bases. CDR1 and CDR2 (germline): LGHNA, YNFKEQ. This CDR3 spans 15 amino acids. J lost 6 bases, V lost 4 bases, and 5 bases had no gene match. CDR3 protein: CASSPSGSRAGELFF. The CDR3 DNA reads TGTGCCAGCAGCCCTAGCGGGAGTAGGGCCGGGGAGCTGTTTTTT.